The clone carrying this T cell receptor (beta chain) has just one count. Participants came from around 25 US areas, aged about 18 to 89 years. This sample is part of a study of blood T cell repertoires in COVID-19. Overall study context: T cells, B-cell-depleted T cells, or PBMCs supplied cDNA or gDNA.

Sequencing was performed with immunoSEQ multiplex PCR; in TCRdb, only in-frame clones are kept and a portion is missing. The repertoire holds about 460,000 clones, with 75% to 90% as singletons. Germline-derived CDR1 and CDR2 are ENHRY and SYGVKD. The trim removed 6 bases at V and 4 bases at J, leaving 5 bases unmatched. The CDR3 sequence is 13 residues long. This receptor was obtained from a woman aged 55-69 years who had recovered from COVID-19. This chain connects TRBV10-3 to TRBJ1-2, with 7 bases identical to TRBD1. The sample comprised PBMCs or T cells enriched from blood (not recorded which). CDR3 sequence reads: CAISRDSSYGYTF. The CDR3, as DNA: TGTGCCATCAGCCGGGACAGCAGCTATGGCTACACCTTC.